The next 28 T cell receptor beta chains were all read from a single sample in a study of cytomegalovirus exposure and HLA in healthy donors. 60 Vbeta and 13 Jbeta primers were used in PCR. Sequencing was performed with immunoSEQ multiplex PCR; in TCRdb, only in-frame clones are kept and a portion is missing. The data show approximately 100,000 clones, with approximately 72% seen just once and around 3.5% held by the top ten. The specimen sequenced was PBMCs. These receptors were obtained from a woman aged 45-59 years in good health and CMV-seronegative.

CDR3 DNA: TGTGCCAGCAGCTTGCGTTTCGGAGATGAGCAGTTCTTC. It yields the protein CASSLRFGDEQFF. The rearrangement joins TRBV5-5 to TRBJ2-1; D unresolved. This CDR3 has 13 amino acids. V was clipped by 1 base and J by 8 bases, with 10 bases between them. The germline V gene has CDR1 SGHKS and CDR2 YYEKEE (reference sequence).

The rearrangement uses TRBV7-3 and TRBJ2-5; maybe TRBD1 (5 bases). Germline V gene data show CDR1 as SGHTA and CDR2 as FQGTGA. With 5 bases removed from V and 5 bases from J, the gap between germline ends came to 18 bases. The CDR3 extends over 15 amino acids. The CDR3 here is CASSPYLGAQETQYF. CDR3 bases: TGTGCCAGCAGCCCCTACCTAGGGGCCCAGGAGACCCAGTACTTC.

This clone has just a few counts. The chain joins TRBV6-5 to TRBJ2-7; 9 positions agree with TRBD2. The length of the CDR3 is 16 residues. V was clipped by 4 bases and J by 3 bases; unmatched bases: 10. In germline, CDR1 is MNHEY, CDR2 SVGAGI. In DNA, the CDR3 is TGTGCCAGCAGTTCCTTTACTAGCGGGCGAAACTACGAGCAGTACTTC. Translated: CASSSFTSGRNYEQYF.

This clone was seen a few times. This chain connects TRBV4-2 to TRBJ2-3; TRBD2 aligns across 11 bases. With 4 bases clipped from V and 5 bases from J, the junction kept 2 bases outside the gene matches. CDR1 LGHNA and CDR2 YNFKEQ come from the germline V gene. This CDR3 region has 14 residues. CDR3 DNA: TGTGCCAGCAGCCCCGGGACTAGCGGAGATACGCAGTATTTT. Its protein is CASSPGTSGDTQYF.

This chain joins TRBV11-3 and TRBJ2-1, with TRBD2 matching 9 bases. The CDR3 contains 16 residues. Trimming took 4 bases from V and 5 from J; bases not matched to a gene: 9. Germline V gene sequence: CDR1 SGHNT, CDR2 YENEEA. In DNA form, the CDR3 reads TGTGCCAGCAGCTCTCTGATAGCGGGAGAGAACAATGAGCAGTTCTTC. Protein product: CASSSLIAGENNEQFF.

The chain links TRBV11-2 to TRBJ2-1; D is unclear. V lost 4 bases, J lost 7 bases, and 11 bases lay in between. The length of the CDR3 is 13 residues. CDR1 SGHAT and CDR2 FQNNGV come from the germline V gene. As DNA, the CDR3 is TGTGCCAGCAGCTCCCCTCCCGGGAATGAGCAGTTCTTC. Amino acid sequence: CASSSPPGNEQFF.

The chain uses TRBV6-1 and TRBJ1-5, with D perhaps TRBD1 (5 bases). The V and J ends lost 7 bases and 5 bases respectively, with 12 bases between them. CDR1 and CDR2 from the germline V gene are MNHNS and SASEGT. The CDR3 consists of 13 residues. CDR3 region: CASTTTGDQPQHF. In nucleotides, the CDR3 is TGTGCCAGCACCACGACGGGGGATCAGCCCCAGCATTTT.

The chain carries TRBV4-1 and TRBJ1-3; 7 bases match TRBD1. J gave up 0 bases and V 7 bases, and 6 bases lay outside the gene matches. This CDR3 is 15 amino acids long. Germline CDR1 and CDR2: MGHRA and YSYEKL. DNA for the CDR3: TGCGCCAGCAACCCGACAGGGAACTCTGGAAACACCATATATTTT. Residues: CASNPTGNSGNTIYF.

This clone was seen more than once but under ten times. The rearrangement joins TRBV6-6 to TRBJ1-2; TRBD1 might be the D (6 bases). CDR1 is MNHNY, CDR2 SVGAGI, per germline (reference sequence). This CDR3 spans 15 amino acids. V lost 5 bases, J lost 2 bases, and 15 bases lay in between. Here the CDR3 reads CASSGQSQGNYGYTF. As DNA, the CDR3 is TGTGCCAGCAGTGGTCAATCTCAGGGGAACTATGGCTACACCTTC.

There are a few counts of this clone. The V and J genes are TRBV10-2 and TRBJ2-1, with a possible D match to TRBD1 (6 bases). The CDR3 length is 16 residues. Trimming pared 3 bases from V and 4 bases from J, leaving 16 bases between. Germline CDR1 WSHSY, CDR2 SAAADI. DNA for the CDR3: TGCGCCAGCAGTGACTCCGTACAGGGCGGATACAATGAGCAGTTCTTC. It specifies CASSDSVQGGYNEQFF.

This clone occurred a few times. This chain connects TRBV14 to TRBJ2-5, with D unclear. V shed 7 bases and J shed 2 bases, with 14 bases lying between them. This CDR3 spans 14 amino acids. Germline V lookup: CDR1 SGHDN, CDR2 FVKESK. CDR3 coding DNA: TGTGCCAGCACTCCTGGTGGAGCACAAGAGACCCAGTACTTC. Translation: CASTPGGAQETQYF.

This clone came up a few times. DNA of the CDR3: TGTGCCAGCAGTGAATGGGACAGGAGCCCCTACGAGCAGTACTTC. Its translation: CASSEWDRSPYEQYF. V gene TRBV6-1 combines with J gene TRBJ2-7; 8 positions agree with TRBD1. The V and J ends lost 2 bases and 2 bases, in that order; junction bases with no gene match: 5. The length of the CDR3 is 15 residues. Germline CDR1 MNHNS, CDR2 SASEGT.

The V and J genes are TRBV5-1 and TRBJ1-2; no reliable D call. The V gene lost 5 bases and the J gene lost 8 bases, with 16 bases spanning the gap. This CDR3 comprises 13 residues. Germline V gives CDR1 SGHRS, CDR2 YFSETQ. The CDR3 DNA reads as TGCGCCAGCAGACGAGACATCGGCGAGGGCTACACCTTC. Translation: CASRRDIGEGYTF.

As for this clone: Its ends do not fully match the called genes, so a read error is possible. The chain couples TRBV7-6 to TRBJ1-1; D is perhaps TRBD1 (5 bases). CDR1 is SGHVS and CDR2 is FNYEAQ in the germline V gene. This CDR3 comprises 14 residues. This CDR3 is CAGSLAGGNTEAFF. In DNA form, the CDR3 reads TGTGCCGGCAGCTTAGCGGGGGGGAACACTGAAGCTTTCTTT.

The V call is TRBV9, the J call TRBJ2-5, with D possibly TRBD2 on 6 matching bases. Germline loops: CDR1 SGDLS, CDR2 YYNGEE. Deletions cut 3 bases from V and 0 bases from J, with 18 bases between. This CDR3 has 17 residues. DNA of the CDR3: TGTGCCAGCAGCGCCCGTGGGACGGGAGTGTACCAAGAGACCCAGTACTTC. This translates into CASSARGTGVYQETQYF.

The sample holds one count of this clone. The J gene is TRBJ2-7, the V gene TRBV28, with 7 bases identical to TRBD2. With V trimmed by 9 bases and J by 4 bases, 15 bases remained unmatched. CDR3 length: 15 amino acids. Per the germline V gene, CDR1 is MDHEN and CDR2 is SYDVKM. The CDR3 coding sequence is TGTGCCAGTATTGAGGGCGGGAGCTCGGGATACGAGCAGTACTTC. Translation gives CASIEGGSSGYEQYF.

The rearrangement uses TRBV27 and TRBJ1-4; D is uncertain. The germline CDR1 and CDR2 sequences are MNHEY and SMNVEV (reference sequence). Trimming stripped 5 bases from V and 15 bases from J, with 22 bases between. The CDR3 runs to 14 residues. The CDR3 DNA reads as TGTGCCAGCAGTCCCCGGGTAGGAACGGCAGCTTTGTTTTTT. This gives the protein CASSPRVGTAALFF.

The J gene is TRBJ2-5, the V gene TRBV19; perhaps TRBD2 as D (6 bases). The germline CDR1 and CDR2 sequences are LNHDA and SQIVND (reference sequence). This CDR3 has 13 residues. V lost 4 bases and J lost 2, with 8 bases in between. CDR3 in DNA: TGTGCCAGTAGTAGGCTAGCGCAAGAGACCCAGTACTTC. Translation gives CASSRLAQETQYF.

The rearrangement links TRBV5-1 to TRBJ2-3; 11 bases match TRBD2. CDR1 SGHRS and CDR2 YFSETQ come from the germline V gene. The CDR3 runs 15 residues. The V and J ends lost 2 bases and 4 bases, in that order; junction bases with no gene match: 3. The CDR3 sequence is CASSFLAGGADTQYF. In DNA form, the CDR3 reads TGCGCCAGCAGCTTCCTAGCGGGGGGAGCAGATACGCAGTATTTT.

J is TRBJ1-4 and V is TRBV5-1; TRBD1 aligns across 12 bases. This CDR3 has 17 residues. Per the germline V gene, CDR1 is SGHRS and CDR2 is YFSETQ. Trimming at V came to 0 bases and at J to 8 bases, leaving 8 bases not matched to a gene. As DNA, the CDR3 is TGCGCCAGCAGCTTGGCGTGGGCCGGGACAGGGGGCGAAAAACTGTTTTTT. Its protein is CASSLAWAGTGGEKLFF.

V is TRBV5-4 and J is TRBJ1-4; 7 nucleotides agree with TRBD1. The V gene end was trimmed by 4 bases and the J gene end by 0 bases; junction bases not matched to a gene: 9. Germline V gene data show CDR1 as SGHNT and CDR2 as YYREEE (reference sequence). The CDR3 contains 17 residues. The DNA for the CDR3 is TGTGCCAGCAGCGTTGCCGGGACAGTTGCAACTAATGAAAAACTGTTTTTT. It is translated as CASSVAGTVATNEKLFF.

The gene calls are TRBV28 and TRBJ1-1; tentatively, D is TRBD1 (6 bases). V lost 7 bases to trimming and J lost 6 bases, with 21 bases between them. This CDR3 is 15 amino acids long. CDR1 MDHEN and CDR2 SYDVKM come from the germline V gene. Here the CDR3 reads CASKTQGFALAEAFF. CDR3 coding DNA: TGTGCCAGCAAAACACAGGGATTCGCTTTAGCTGAAGCTTTCTTT.

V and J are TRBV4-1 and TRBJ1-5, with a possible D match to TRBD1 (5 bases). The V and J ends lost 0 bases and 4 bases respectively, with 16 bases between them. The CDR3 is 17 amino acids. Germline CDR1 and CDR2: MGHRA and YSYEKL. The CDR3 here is CASSQDRGGVTNQPQHF. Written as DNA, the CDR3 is TGCGCCAGCAGCCAAGATCGGGGGGGGGTGACGAATCAGCCCCAGCATTTT.

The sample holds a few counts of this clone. The CDR3 is CSVGREQEGLFF. CDR3 DNA sequence: TGCAGCGTTGGAAGAGAACAGGAAGGTCTGTTCTTC. The chain recombines TRBV29-1 with TRBJ2-1; D is perhaps TRBD1 (5 bases). The germline V gene encodes CDR1 SQVTM and CDR2 ANQGSEA. The CDR3 runs 12 residues. With 4 bases removed from V and 15 bases from J, the gap between germline ends came to 19 bases.

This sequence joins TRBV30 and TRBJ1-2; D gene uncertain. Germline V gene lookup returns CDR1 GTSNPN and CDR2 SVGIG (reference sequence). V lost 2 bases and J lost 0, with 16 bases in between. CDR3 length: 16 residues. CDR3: CAWSKSVWASNYGYTF. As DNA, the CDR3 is TGTGCCTGGAGTAAATCGGTTTGGGCCTCTAACTATGGCTACACCTTC.

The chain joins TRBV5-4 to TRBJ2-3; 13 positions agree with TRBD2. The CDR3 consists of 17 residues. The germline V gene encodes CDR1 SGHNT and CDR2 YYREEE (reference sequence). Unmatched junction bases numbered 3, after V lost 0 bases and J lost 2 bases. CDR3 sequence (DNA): TGTGCCAGCAGCTTGGATGGGACTAGCGGGACCACAGATACGCAGTATTTT. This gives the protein CASSLDGTSGTTDTQYF.

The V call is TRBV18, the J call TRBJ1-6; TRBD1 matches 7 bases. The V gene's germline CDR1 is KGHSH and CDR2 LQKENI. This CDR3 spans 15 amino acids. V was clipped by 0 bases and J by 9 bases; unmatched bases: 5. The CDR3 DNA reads TGTGCCAGCTCACCACCCGGGACAGAGCTTTCACCCCTCCACTTT. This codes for CASSPPGTELSPLHF.

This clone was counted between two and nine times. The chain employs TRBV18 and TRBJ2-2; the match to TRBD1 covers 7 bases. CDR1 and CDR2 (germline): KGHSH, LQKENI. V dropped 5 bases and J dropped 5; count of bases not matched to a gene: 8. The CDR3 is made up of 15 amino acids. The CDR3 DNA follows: TGTGCCAGCTCAGCCGGGACAGAAATTACCGGGGAGCTGTTTTTT. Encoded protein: CASSAGTEITGELFF. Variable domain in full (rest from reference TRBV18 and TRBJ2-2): NAGVMQNPRHLVRRRGQEARLRCSPMKGHSHVYWYRQLPEEGLKFMVYLQKENIIDESGMPKERFSAEFPKEGPSILRIQQVVRGDSAAYFCASSAGTEITGELFFGEGSRLTVL.